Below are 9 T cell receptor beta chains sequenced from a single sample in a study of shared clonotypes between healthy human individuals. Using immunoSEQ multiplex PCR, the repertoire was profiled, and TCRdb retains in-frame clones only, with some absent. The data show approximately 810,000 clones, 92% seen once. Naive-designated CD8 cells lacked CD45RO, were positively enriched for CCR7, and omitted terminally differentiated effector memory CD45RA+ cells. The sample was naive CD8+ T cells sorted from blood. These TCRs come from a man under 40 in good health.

CDR3 nucleotides: TGTGCCAGCAGCACGTTGAGCAATCAGCCCCAGCATTTT. Translated: CASSTLSNQPQHF. The chain combines TRBV5-8 with TRBJ1-5; no definite D call. The CDR3 is 13 amino acids. Germline V CDR1 and CDR2: SGHTS, YDEGEE. V was shortened by 4 bases and J by 1 base, with 6 bases between the two germline ends.

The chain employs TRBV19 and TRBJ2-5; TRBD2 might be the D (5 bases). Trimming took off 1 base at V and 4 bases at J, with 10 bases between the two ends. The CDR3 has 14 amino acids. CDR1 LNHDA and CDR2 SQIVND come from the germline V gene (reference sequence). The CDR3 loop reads CASSIATRIETQYF. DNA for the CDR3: TGTGCCAGTAGTATAGCAACTAGGATAGAGACCCAGTACTTC.

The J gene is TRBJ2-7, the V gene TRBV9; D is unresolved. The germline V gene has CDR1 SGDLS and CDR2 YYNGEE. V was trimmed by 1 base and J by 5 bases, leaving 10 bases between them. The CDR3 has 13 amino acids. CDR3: CASSVYLTDEQYF. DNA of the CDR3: TGTGCCAGCAGCGTATATCTTACGGACGAGCAGTACTTC.

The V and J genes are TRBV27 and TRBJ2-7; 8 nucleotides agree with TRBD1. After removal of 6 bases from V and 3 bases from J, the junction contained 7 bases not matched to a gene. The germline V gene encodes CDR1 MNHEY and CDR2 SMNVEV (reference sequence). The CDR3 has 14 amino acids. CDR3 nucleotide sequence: TGTGCCAGCAGCCGCGGACAGGGCTACTACGAGCAGTACTTC. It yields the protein CASSRGQGYYEQYF.

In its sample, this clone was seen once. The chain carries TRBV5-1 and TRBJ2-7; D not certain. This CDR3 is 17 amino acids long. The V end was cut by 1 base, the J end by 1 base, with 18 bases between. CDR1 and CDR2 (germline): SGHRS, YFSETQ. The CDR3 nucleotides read TGCGCCAGCAGCTTGTGGGGATCGAGAGAGCTATCCTACGAGCAGTACTTC. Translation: CASSLWGSRELSYEQYF. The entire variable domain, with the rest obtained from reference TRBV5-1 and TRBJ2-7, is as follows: KAGVTQTPRYLIKTRGQQVTLSCSPISGHRSVSWYQQTPGQGLQFLFEYFSETQRNKGNFPGRFSGRQFSNSRSEMNVSTLELGDSALYLCASSLWGSRELSYEQYFGPGTRLTVT.

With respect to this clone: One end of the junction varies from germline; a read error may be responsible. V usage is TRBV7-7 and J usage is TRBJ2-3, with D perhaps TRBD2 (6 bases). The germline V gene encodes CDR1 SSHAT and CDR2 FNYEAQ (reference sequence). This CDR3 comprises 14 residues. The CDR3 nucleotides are TGTGCTAGCAGCTTAGCGGCCGACCCAGATACGCAGTATTTT. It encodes CASSLAADPDTQYF. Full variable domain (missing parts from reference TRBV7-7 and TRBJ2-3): GAGVSQSPRYKVTKRGQDVTLRCDPISSHATLYWYQQALGQGPEFLTYFNYEAQPDKSGLPSDRFSAERPEGSISTLTIQRTEQRDSAMYRCASSLAADPDTQYFGPGTRLTVL.

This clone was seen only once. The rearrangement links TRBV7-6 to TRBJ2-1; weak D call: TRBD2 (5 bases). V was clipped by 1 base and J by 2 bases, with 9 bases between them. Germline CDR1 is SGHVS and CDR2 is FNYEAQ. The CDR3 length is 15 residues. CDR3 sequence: CASSLDAGTYNEQFF. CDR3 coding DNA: TGTGCCAGCAGCTTAGACGCGGGCACCTACAATGAGCAGTTCTTC.

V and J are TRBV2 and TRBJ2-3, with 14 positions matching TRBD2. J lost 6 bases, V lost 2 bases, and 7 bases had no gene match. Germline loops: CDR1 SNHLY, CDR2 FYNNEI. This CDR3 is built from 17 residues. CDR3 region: CASSEKGLAGEIDTQYF. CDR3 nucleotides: TGTGCCAGCAGTGAAAAGGGACTAGCGGGAGAGATCGATACGCAGTATTTT.

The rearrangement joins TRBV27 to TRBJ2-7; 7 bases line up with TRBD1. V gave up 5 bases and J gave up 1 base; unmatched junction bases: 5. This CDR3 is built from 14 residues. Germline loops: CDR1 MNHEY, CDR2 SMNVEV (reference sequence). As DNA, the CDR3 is TGTGCCAGCAGTGGGACAGCTGGGTCCTACGAGCAGTACTTC. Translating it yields CASSGTAGSYEQYF.